Presented here are 25 T cell receptor beta chains from one specimen sequenced in a study of OX40 agonist ivuxolimab in advanced cancers. Measured with immunoSEQ multiplex PCR; TCRdb has only the in-frame clones, and not every one. This table has tens of thousands of clones, around 85% appearing once. The material was CD4+ or CD8+ T cells sorted from blood, obtained in a trial of the OX40 agonist ivuxolimab. These receptors came from an adult with an advanced solid tumor such as melanoma, head and neck, liver or kidney cancer.

The V and J genes are TRBV7-9 and TRBJ2-7; 9 bases fit TRBD1. The CDR3 extends over 15 amino acids. V shed 1 base and J 6 bases; nucleotides not matched to a gene: 7. Germline CDR1 reads SEHNR; CDR2 reads FQNEAQ (reference sequence). The CDR3 nucleotides are TGTGCCAGCAGCTTAGTCCCGGGACAGGGTAGCGAGCAGTACTTC. Translating gives CASSLVPGQGSEQYF.

The chain is built from TRBV14 and TRBJ2-1, with a tentative D call TRBD2 (6 bases). There are 15 residues in the CDR3. Deletions cut 4 bases from V and 8 bases from J, with 18 bases between. Looked up from germline, CDR1 is SGHDN and CDR2 is FVKESK. CDR3 DNA: TGTGCCAGCAGCCCACGGGGGTGGAGTGGGGATGAGCAGTTCTTC. It translates to CASSPRGWSGDEQFF.

This chain uses TRBV18 with TRBJ2-3; tentative D call: TRBD1 (5 bases). In germline, CDR1 is KGHSH, CDR2 LQKENI. The V gene lost 0 bases and the J gene lost 0 bases, with 10 bases spanning the gap. CDR3 length: 16 residues. The CDR3 nucleotides are TGTGCCAGCTCACCACCAATAGGGGTTAGCACAGATACGCAGTATTTT. As protein: CASSPPIGVSTDTQYF.

The chain uses TRBV7-2 and TRBJ1-5; D is unresolved. The ends were cut back, 3 bases at V and 5 bases at J, with 8 bases in the middle. Germline V gene sequence: CDR1 SGHTA, CDR2 FQGNSA. This CDR3 has 13 residues. The CDR3 spells CASSFQRDQPQHF. For the CDR3, the DNA is TGTGCCAGCAGCTTCCAGAGGGATCAGCCCCAGCATTTT.

The V call is TRBV29-1, the J call TRBJ2-3, with 7 bases aligning to TRBD2. The germline gives CDR1 SQVTM, CDR2 ANQGSEA. With V trimmed by 7 bases and J by 3 bases, 10 bases remained unmatched. This CDR3 is 14 amino acids long. The CDR3 nucleotides are TGCAGCGCGCCAGTTGGCGGGGGAACAGATACGCAGTATTTT. It yields the protein CSAPVGGGTDTQYF.

The chain joins TRBV27 to TRBJ1-2, with 7 bases lining up with TRBD1. V trimming: 6 bases; J trimming: 7 bases; junction bases outside the gene matches: 8. Germline-derived CDR1 and CDR2 are MNHEY and SMNVEV (reference sequence). CDR3 size: 13 residues. CDR3 DNA: TGTGCCAGCAGACAGACAGGGAATGGTGGCTACACCTTC. As protein: CASRQTGNGGYTF.

This clone came up a few times. The chain joins TRBV10-1 to TRBJ1-5; 8 nucleotides line up with TRBD1. Germline lookup yields CDR1 WNHNN and CDR2 SYGVQD (reference sequence). This CDR3 region has 13 residues. The V gene end was trimmed by 9 bases and the J gene end by 3 bases; junction bases not matched to a gene: 4. The CDR3 here is CARGQVLNQPQHF. DNA for the CDR3: TGCGCCAGGGGACAGGTCCTCAATCAGCCCCAGCATTTT.

The V and J genes are TRBV5-5 and TRBJ1-2; unclear D gene. Trimming cost V 4 bases and J 6 bases, with 16 bases left between them. The germline CDR1 and CDR2 sequences are SGHKS and YYEKEE (reference sequence). The CDR3 has 14 amino acids. The CDR3: CASSAGPLRDGYTF. In DNA form, the CDR3 reads TGTGCCAGCAGCGCCGGACCGCTCCGGGATGGCTACACCTTC.

This rearrangement joins TRBV9 to TRBJ2-5, with D possibly called TRBD1 or TRBD2 (5 bases each). CDR3 length: 15 amino acids. Germline V CDR1 and CDR2: SGDLS, YYNGEE. V dropped 0 bases and J dropped 3 bases, with 12 bases sitting between them. This CDR3 reads CASSVGSGQKETQYF. CDR3 DNA sequence: TGTGCCAGCAGCGTAGGATCGGGGCAGAAAGAGACCCAGTACTTC.

The chain employs TRBV28 and TRBJ1-2, with 8 bases fitting TRBD1. CDR3 length: 13 amino acids. Germline V CDR1 and CDR2: MDHEN, SYDVKM. V dropped 6 bases and J dropped 2; count of bases not matched to a gene: 2. CDR3 residues: CASSNRGNYGYTF. The DNA of the CDR3 is TGTGCCAGCAGCAACAGGGGGAACTATGGCTACACCTTC.

With respect to this clone: Other DNA sequences from this sample encode an identical CDR3 as well. The V and J genes are TRBV30 and TRBJ1-5; 7 bases map to TRBD1. There are 13 residues in the CDR3. With 2 bases clipped from V and 4 bases from J, the junction kept 2 bases outside the gene matches. Germline V lookup: CDR1 GTSNPN, CDR2 SVGIG (reference sequence). The CDR3, as DNA: TGTGCCTGGAGTAGACAGGGTAATCAGCCCCAGCATTTT. This translates into CAWSRQGNQPQHF.

This clone showed up just a few times. This CDR3 is CASSYGVTGSNEQYF. The CDR3 coding sequence is TGTGCCAGCAGTTACGGCGTGACAGGGTCTAACGAGCAGTACTTC. The V call is TRBV6-6, the J call TRBJ2-7, with 7 bases matching TRBD1. V shed 2 bases and J 5 bases; nucleotides not matched to a gene: 9. Germline V CDR1 and CDR2: MNHNY, SVGAGI (reference sequence). This CDR3 has 15 residues.

This clone occurred once. The J gene is TRBJ2-5, the V gene TRBV28, with 9 bases matching TRBD2. The germline gives CDR1 MDHEN, CDR2 SYDVKM. Losses at the gene ends were 7 bases for V and 1 base for J; bases not matched to a gene: 10. The CDR3 loop spans 16 amino acids. CDR3 sequence reads: CASTSPSGAFQETQYF. CDR3 coding DNA: TGTGCCAGCACTTCCCCTAGCGGGGCGTTCCAAGAGACCCAGTACTTC.

The rearrangement links TRBV4-3 to TRBJ2-5; 9 bases line up with TRBD1. Trimming removed 0 bases from V and 4 bases from J; junction bases left unmatched: 12. Germline V gene data show CDR1 as LGHNA and CDR2 as YSLEER. The CDR3 is 18 amino acids. CDR3 residues: CASSQDLHRGQIGETQYF. CDR3 coding DNA: TGCGCCAGCAGCCAAGACCTCCACAGGGGGCAGATAGGAGAGACCCAGTACTTC.

This sequence joins TRBV28 and TRBJ2-5, with 9 bases identical to TRBD1. CDR1 is MDHEN and CDR2 is SYDVKM in the germline V gene. Trimming at V came to 7 bases and at J to 4 bases, leaving 10 bases not matched to a gene. The CDR3 is made up of 15 amino acids. The chain's CDR3 is CASIQDRGMRETQYF. The CDR3 DNA reads TGTGCCAGCATTCAAGACAGGGGGATGCGAGAGACCCAGTACTTC. The whole variable domain, remainder taken from reference TRBV28 and TRBJ2-5, is DVKVTQSSRYLVKRTGEKVFLECVQDMDHENMFWYRQDPGLGLRLIYFSYDVKMKEKGDIPEGYSVSREKKERFSLILESASTNQTSMYLCASIQDRGMRETQYFGPGTRLLVL.

The gene calls are TRBV28 and TRBJ2-2; 10 nucleotides agree with TRBD1. CDR3 size: 15 residues. Germline loops: CDR1 MDHEN, CDR2 SYDVKM. Trimming at V came to 6 bases and at J to 7 bases, leaving 8 bases not matched to a gene. The DNA of the CDR3 is TGTGCCAGCAGCTGGGACAGGGGAATTGGCGGGGAGCTGTTTTTT. This gives the protein CASSWDRGIGGELFF.

The V and J genes are TRBV2 and TRBJ1-5; tentatively, D is TRBD1 (5 bases). V dropped 8 bases and J dropped 2 bases, with 13 bases sitting between them. CDR1 and CDR2 from the germline V gene are SNHLY and FYNNEI. This CDR3 is 14 amino acids long. This CDR3 reads CASSIGVGNQPQHF. The CDR3 nucleotides read TGTGCCAGCTCAATAGGGGTAGGCAATCAGCCCCAGCATTTT.

The CDR3 loop reads CASSSTGTGAYEQYF. The CDR3 DNA reads TGTGCCAGCAGCTCAACCGGGACAGGGGCCTACGAGCAGTACTTC. This chain uses TRBV11-2 with TRBJ2-7; 10 nucleotides line up with TRBD1. V shed 4 bases and J 2 bases; nucleotides not matched to a gene: 5. Looked up from germline, CDR1 is SGHAT and CDR2 is FQNNGV. The CDR3 loop spans 15 amino acids.

V usage is TRBV9 and J usage is TRBJ2-1; 10 nucleotides match TRBD1. With V trimmed by 0 bases and J by 4 bases, 1 base remained unmatched. The CDR3 contains 15 residues. Germline-derived CDR1 and CDR2 are SGDLS and YYNGEE. The CDR3 reads CASSVGDRGYNEQFF. CDR3 sequence (DNA): TGTGCCAGCAGCGTAGGGGACAGGGGTTACAATGAGCAGTTCTTC.

V gene TRBV7-2 combines with J gene TRBJ1-2; D is perhaps TRBD1 (5 bases). Trimming stripped 4 bases from V and 0 bases from J, with 9 bases between. Germline V gene lookup returns CDR1 SGHTA and CDR2 FQGNSA. There are 14 residues in the CDR3. DNA for the CDR3: TGTGCCAGCAGCTGGACAATAGCTAACTATGGCTACACCTTC. Encoded protein: CASSWTIANYGYTF. Variable domain in full (rest from reference TRBV7-2 and TRBJ1-2): GAGVSQSPSNKVTEKGKDVELRCDPISGHTALYWYRQSLGQGLEFLIYFQGNSAPDKSGLPSDRFSAERTGGSVSTLTIQRTQQEDSAVYLCASSWTIANYGYTFGSGTRLTVV.

This clone was counted a few times. The V gene is TRBV6-5, the J gene TRBJ1-1; no definite D call. The CDR3 sequence is 14 residues long. Deletions cut 0 bases from V and 3 bases from J, with 8 bases between. CDR1 and CDR2 (germline): MNHEY, SVGAGI. The CDR3: CASSYSSGYTEAFF. CDR3 nucleotide sequence: TGTGCCAGCAGTTACTCGAGTGGGTACACTGAAGCTTTCTTT.

This chain uses TRBV5-6 with TRBJ1-5, with D perhaps matching TRBD1 (5 bases). Trimming pared 1 base from V and 6 bases from J, leaving 14 bases between. CDR3 length equals 15 residues. The germline gives CDR1 SGHDT, CDR2 YYEEEE. This chain's CDR3 is CASSLRPGLAQPQHF. The CDR3 bases are TGTGCCAGCAGCTTGAGGCCAGGGTTAGCTCAGCCCCAGCATTTT.

The chain employs TRBV5-4 and TRBJ2-1; 9 nucleotides agree with TRBD1. V was pared by 2 bases and J by 6 bases, with 6 bases of the junction left unmatched. The CDR3 consists of 15 residues. The germline V gene encodes CDR1 SGHNT and CDR2 YYREEE (reference sequence). CDR3 residues: CASSLQGAQGNEQFF. CDR3 nucleotides: TGTGCCAGCAGCTTACAGGGGGCACAAGGCAATGAGCAGTTCTTC.

V and J are TRBV9 and TRBJ2-7; tentatively, D is TRBD1 (6 bases). Trimming left V 0 bases short and J 4 bases short, with 11 bases between. The CDR3 extends over 14 amino acids. Germline values: CDR1 SGDLS, CDR2 YYNGEE. CDR3 sequence: CASSVEQGAYEQYF. In DNA, the CDR3 is TGTGCCAGCAGCGTAGAACAGGGAGCGTACGAGCAGTACTTC.

CDR3 residues: CASSIVGQSNTEAFF. CDR3 in DNA: TGTGCCAGTAGTATAGTGGGACAGAGCAACACTGAAGCTTTCTTT. The V call is TRBV19, the J call TRBJ1-1, with 7 bases aligning to TRBD1. This CDR3 is 15 amino acids long. From germline, CDR1 is LNHDA and CDR2 SQIVND (reference sequence). The J segment lost 2 bases and the V segment lost 1 base, leaving 4 bases of the junction unmatched.